This T cell receptor (beta chain) was captured in a study of shared clonotypes between healthy human individuals. Profiled with immunoSEQ multiplex PCR; TCRdb holds only in-frame clones, not every one. The repertoire includes about 1 million clones, around 75% of them detected once, and nearly 1.5% sits in the top ten. V dropped 7 bases and J dropped 2; count of bases not matched to a gene: 7. Germline V gene data show CDR1 as MNHNS and CDR2 as SASEGT. The CDR3 spans 14 residues. This sequence joins TRBV6-1 and TRBJ2-7; 8 nucleotides line up with TRBD1. The TCR was taken from a young man in good health. Source material: memory CD4+ T cells sorted from blood. Subset in this sample: CD45RA-negative fraction. The CDR3 here is CASTDHRGTYEQYF. The DNA for the CDR3 is TGTGCCAGCACGGATCACAGGGGGACCTACGAGCAGTACTTC.